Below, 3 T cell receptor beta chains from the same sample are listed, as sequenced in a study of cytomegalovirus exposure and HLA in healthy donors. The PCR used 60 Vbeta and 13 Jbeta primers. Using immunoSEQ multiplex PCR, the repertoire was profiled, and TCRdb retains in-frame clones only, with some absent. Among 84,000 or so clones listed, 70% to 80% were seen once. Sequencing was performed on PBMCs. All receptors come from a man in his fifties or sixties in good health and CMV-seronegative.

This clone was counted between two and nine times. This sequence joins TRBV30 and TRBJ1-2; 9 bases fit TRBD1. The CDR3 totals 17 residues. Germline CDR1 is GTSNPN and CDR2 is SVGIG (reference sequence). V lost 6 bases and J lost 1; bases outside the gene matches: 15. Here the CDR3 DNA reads TGTGCCTGCCGAAAACCGGGACAGGGCTCCTTTAACTATGGCTACACCTTC. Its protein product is CACRKPGQGSFNYGYTF.

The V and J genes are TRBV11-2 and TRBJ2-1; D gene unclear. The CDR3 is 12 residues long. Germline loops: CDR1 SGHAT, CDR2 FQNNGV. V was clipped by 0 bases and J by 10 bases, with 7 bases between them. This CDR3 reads CASSLDRIEQFF. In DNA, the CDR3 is TGTGCCAGCAGCTTAGATAGAATAGAGCAGTTCTTC.

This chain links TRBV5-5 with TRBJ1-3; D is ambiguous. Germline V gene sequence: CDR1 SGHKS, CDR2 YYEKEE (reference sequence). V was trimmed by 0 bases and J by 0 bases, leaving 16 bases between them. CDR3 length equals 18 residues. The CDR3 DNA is TGTGCCAGCAGCTTGGAGGCTCCGGGAGTTATCTCTGGAAACACCATATATTTT. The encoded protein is CASSLEAPGVISGNTIYF.